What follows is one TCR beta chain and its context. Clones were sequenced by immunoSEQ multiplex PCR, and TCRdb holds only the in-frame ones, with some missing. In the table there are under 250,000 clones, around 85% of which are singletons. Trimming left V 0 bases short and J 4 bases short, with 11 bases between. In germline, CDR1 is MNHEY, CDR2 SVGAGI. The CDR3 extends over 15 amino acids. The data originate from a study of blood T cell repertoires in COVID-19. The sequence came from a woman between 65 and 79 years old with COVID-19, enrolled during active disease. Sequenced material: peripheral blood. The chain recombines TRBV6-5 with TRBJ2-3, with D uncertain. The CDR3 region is CASSYSPLEADTQYF. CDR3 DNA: TGTGCCAGCAGTTACTCTCCCCTCGAGGCAGATACGCAGTATTTT.